This T cell receptor (beta chain) was obtained from a study of shared clonotypes between healthy human individuals. The CDR3 consists of 14 residues. V lost 4 bases and J lost 0, with 10 bases in between. Per germline, CDR1 SGDLS and CDR2 YYNGEE. Some clones are missing from TCRdb's copy, which holds only in-frame ones; the method was immunoSEQ multiplex PCR. The sample lists 1,400,000 or so clones, 97% to 99% seen once, with about 0.34% in the top ten. The sample was naive CD4+ T cells sorted from blood. Subset specified: CD45RA+ positively selected. This chain uses TRBV9 with TRBJ1-2; D remains unclear. This receptor was identified in a man aged 25 to 40 in good health. The CDR3 region is CASSLQVANYGYTF. DNA for the CDR3: TGTGCCAGCAGCCTTCAGGTAGCTAACTATGGCTACACCTTC.